This T cell receptor (beta chain) was sequenced for a study of shared clonotypes between healthy human individuals. An assay was performed, and its level was deep. The method was immunoSEQ multiplex PCR; TCRdb's version includes in-frame clones alone and lacks a portion of them. The sample holds nearly 1,000,000 clones, around three quarters seen once. Trimming removed 5 bases from V and 2 bases from J, with 13 bases in between. The CDR3 runs 14 residues. Germline assignment: CDR1 PRHDT and CDR2 FYEKMQ (reference sequence). This clone was seen a few times. This sequence joins TRBV13 and TRBJ2-7; maybe TRBD1 (6 bases). Sequenced input: memory CD4+ T cells sorted from blood. Subset specified: CD45RA-negative fraction. The source of this sequence is a man between 18 and 29 years old in good health. As DNA, the CDR3 is TGTGCCAGCAGCCGCGGACAGTTAGCCTACGAGCAGTACTTC. It encodes CASSRGQLAYEQYF.